This T cell receptor (beta chain) was recorded in a study of cytomegalovirus exposure and HLA in healthy donors (dated by TCRdb to the late 2010s). At the level of the whole study: An earlier analysis of roughly 500 of the donors reported roughly 270 Gb of sequence data and roughly 100 million unique TCR beta sequences from roughly 200 million T cells. To study patterns of TCR occurrence, a later analysis re-analyzed previously published TCR beta repertoires from more than 550 donors and added high-resolution HLA genotyping. HLA typing covered class I and class II loci at four-digit resolution. An early release covering roughly 580 HLA-typed donors comprised about 300 gigabases of sequencing data and 65 million to 100 million unique TCR sequences. The aim of the study was to test whether cataloging public T cell receptors could identify signatures of past pathogen exposure. A separate validation cohort of 100 to 150 different subjects was used in addition to the 666-subject first cohort. Four or five DR-DQ haplotypes were treated as single units for association and clustering because of strong linkage in the cohort. The T cell repertoires of 550 to 850 subjects were profiled by immunosequencing and related to cytomegalovirus serostatus. The number of donors typed differed by locus, with about 629-630 for A, B, C, DRB1 and DQB1, around 500 for DQA1, 600 to 610 for DPA1, and over 400 for DPB1. In the later analysis, no new phenotypic data were used to find candidate immune exposures; instead, reliance was placed on TCR beta sequences and their occurrence across donors. Among the roughly 390 genotyped donors, 75% to 90% belonged to the genetic ancestry cluster associated with self-reported Caucasian donors. Donor age, sex, ethnicity and CMV serostatus were compiled alongside the repertoire data. To decide whether each TCR beta V gene segment behaved as functional or pseudogenic, an earlier analysis of some 570 of the donors relied on high-throughput TCR beta sequencing. A later genetic analysis took genome-wide SNP genotypes for 398 of the 666 donors and used that subset as a discovery cohort. Across under 500 genotyped donors of the cohort, an average of about 240,000 unique TCR beta nucleotide sequences per donor were sequenced, and approximately 17% of those sequences were non-productive. All discovery cohort repertoires had been generated on a single sequencing platform. To predict cytomegalovirus infection status, the study brought together high-throughput TCR immunosequencing, statistical association of individual TCRs with disease status, and machine learning.

Overall study outcomes, separate from this receptor: In a later analysis, TCR association rates were found to vary across HLA loci, with the most associated TCRs seen for DRB1 alleles and the fewest for HLA-C alleles. The classifier was reported to diagnose cytomegalovirus status with high specificity and sensitivity in both the original cohort and the validation cohort. Roughly uniform sequencing depth across donors was assumed in presence/absence analyses, although this assumption may not hold. A further reported finding was that TCR beta sequences accurately predicted the HLA-A and HLA-B alleles for most subjects in the first cohort. In a later genetic analysis, fewer N-insertions in productive TCRs were reported among donors in an Asian-associated ancestry cluster than the roughly 700-donor mean. A cluster of highly shared sequence variants was judged likely to be a technical artifact of the sequencing pipeline. For the cohort, immune exposure information was limited to CMV serostatus. A few of the identified cytomegalovirus-associated TCR beta chains were confirmed in vitro to be specific for cytomegalovirus antigens. Because counts were too low, 15 to 20 rarely observed V segments, including chromosome 9 orphons, were left out of the earlier analysis of several hundred of the donors. V-gene and J-gene trimming of TCR beta chains was associated with a missense DCLRE1C variant in a later genetic analysis, and the association was replicated in an independent cohort. Strong co-occurrence of HLA alleles, especially DR and DQ, made assigning TCR associations to individual alleles difficult. In a later analysis, 16,951 TCR beta sequences were associated with specific HLA alleles at a false discovery rate of 0.05. According to the authors, the approach could potentially be generalized to other disease states and immunological phenotypes. In an earlier analysis of around 600 of the donors, most TCR beta V segments appeared in productive rearrangements about 87% or about 30% of the time, broadly matching IMGT annotations. According to a later analysis, most CMV-associated TCR beta chains appeared to be HLA-restricted, and the HLA associations seemed to be driven largely by CMV exposure. Correlated functional status among segregating V segments might reflect linkage disequilibrium, but an unknown experimental factor could not be ruled out. Because HLA typing was missing for some donors at each locus, association tests included only the typed subset. The cohort was sequenced for TCR beta chains only, and without alpha or paired-chain data the features that could be detected were limited. Most TCR sequences were observed very rarely across donors, whereas some public TCRs were present in many individuals. Because the 87-base-pair reads could not distinguish some IMGT-functional V segments, including TRBV6-2 and TRBV6-3, those segments were excluded. Compared with equally common non-associated chains, HLA-associated TCR beta chains in a later analysis were more clonally expanded and had lower generation probabilities. The study gave a list of about 150 TCR beta chains associated with cytomegalovirus. In a later analysis, several top co-occurrence clusters were reported to appear linked to parvovirus B19, influenza, CMV and Epstein-Barr virus.

The cohort comprised fewer than 700 healthy bone marrow donors. At the time of sampling, every cohort member was nominally healthy, though immune exposures that went unrecorded were likely present. The donor was CMV seropositive and was included in the group of 290 or so seropositive cohort members. Each donor provided a peripheral blood sample, and peripheral blood mononuclear cells were used for TCR beta sequencing. The Qiagen DNeasy Blood Extraction Kit was used to extract genomic DNA from the blood cell samples. The library was generated by the immunoSEQ multiplex PCR assay. A mixture of 60 forward primers for TCR Vbeta segments and 13 reverse primers for TCR Jbeta segments was used in the multiplex PCR. The CDR3 region of rearranged TCR beta genes was amplified from genomic DNA by a multiplex PCR assay. The amplified TCR beta libraries were sequenced on the Illumina HiSeq System as 87-base-pair reads. The study's own analysis went as follows. A later analysis counted tens of millions of unique TCR beta chains across the 666 repertoires, and some 11 million of these chains were shared by at least two donors. To remove PCR and sequencing errors, raw reads were error-corrected and collapsed into unique sequences using a nearest-neighbor algorithm that merged closely related sequences. V, D and J gene segments were assigned by aligning CDR3 sequences to IMGT reference sequences. For a sequence to be retained, a match of at least six nucleotides was required to both a V gene segment and a J gene segment. A rearrangement was called productive if the CDR3 had no stop codons and remained in frame with V and J, and every other rearrangement was called non-productive. Following IMGT convention, CDR3 was defined as the stretch from the second conserved V-encoded cysteine to the conserved J-encoded phenylalanine. Sequences without an unambiguous match to a single V gene segment were excluded from the earlier analysis of about 600 of the donors. An earlier analysis of 550 to 650 of the donors classified V segments as functional when productive rearrangements were above 56.7% and as segregating when the standard deviation between donors was above 5%. A statistical classification framework was built to diagnose cytomegalovirus status from the catalog of TCR beta chain sequences. V and J gene assignment, in a later analysis, came from comparing TCR nucleotide sequences with IMGT/GENE-DB human TR gene sequences. Using the TCRdist pipeline, a later analysis assigned CDR3 sequences along with most-parsimonious VDJ recombination scenarios. A later analysis defined each TCR beta chain by its CDR3 amino acid sequence plus V-gene family, and excluded reads lacking a unique V-gene family. A later analysis removed 500 to 650 highly shared, low-generation-probability nucleotide sequences to deal with suspected cross-contamination and a sequencing artifact. In a later analysis, a clonal expansion index was calculated for each public chain from normalized within-repertoire ranks of inferred template counts. Generation probabilities in a later analysis came from a VDJ recombination model fitted to out-of-frame rearrangements, and those results were checked against IGoR. Hypergeometric tests were used in a later analysis to score TCR-TCR, TCR-HLA and TCR-CMV co-occurrence, with a repertoire-size bias correction applied to the TCR pairs. False discovery rates were estimated in a later analysis by permuting HLA or CMV assignments 20 times. A later analysis grouped co-occurring TCRs with DBSCAN, adding TCRdist sequence similarity when clustering within HLA-allele-positive subsets. Repertoires with fewer than 30,000 or more than 120,000 public chains were left out of co-occurrence clustering, as were about 5 repertoires with anomalous nucleotide sharing. TCRdb provides this immuneACCESS table in a form limited to in-frame rearrangements. Some clones are lacking; in checked studies, under half of them reflect an unresolved V gene, and why the rest are absent is not known. The V and J calls and clone size are taken from that table; D and trimming were inferred from the DNA. For this sample there are roughly 180,000 clones; roughly a tenth appear just once. The ten top clones hold 1% to 1.5% of the sample.

There are a few counts of this clone. Its binding antigen is unknown. Per-nucleotide qualities are absent, and no much larger clonotype sits a single base away. Deletion took 8 bases off V and 5 bases off J, with a span of 13 bases between the germline ends. The germline V gene yields SGDLS for CDR1 and YYNGEE for CDR2. Measured from the cysteine to the phenylalanine, the CDR3 is 13 residues long. The DNA shown is the 39-base CDR3, in frame from base 1. Here the chain combines TRBV9 and TRBJ2-2; the D gene is perhaps TRBD2, from 6 matching bases. The specimen was PBMCs. The receptor was isolated from a woman aged 25 to 45 in good health and CMV-seropositive. The DNA is as follows: TGTGCCAGTTTGCGGGAATGGACCGGGGAGCTGTTTTTT. This is translated as CASLREWTGELFF.